The clone carrying this T cell receptor (beta chain) was picked up many times. The antigen remains unidentified. The data were obtained in a study of T cell repertoires in cytomegalovirus infection. Study-wide findings and caveats: Dominating the ex vivo response were TCR beta clonotypes that were CMV-specific and HLA-C-restricted.

TCRdb called the reads again in MiXCR, with one record for every CDR3 protein. The table includes approximately 76,000 distinct CDR3 sequences, about 37% detected once. This clonotype was obtained from a human donor in good health (CMV status not recorded). Some clones in this sample may be carry-over from other donors' samples. The specimen was CD8+ T cells from cultured PBMCs, collected from culture after CMV antigen stimulation.

CDR3 sequence reads: CASSGGTKFEAFF. The CDR3 DNA reads TGTGCCAGCAGCGGAGGAACTAAGTTTGAAGCTTTCTTT. The chain uses TRBV7-9 and TRBJ1-1; D is undetermined. The CDR3 sequence is 13 residues long. With 5 bases removed from V and 7 bases from J, the gap between germline ends came to 14 bases. The V gene's germline CDR1 is SEHNR and CDR2 FQNEAQ (reference sequence). The full variable domain, its missing parts supplied by reference TRBV7-9 and TRBJ1-1, is DTGVSQNPRHKITKRGQNVTFRCDPISEHNRLYWYRQTLGQGPEFLTYFQNEAQLEKSRLLSDRFSAERPKGSFSTLEIQRTEQGDSAMYLCASSGGTKFEAFFGQGTRLTVV.